This TCR beta chain was sequenced during a study of shared T cell receptors in the human thymus. Produced via immunoSEQ multiplex PCR; TCRdb's table is partial and in-frame only. The table lists 550,000 to 800,000 clones, approximately 85% of them singletons. This CDR3 is built from 20 residues. Trimming at V came to 0 bases and at J to 7 bases, leaving 18 bases not matched to a gene. Germline V CDR1 and CDR2: SGHDN, FVKESK. The same data also went into a second study, on human thymus T cells.

Source material: thymocytes. The rearrangement joins TRBV14 to TRBJ1-4, with 9 positions matching TRBD1. This receptor was obtained from a girl under three years old with a congenital heart defect. The CDR3 sequence: CASSQDPRDRGNLVREKLFF. The CDR3 nucleotides are TGTGCCAGCAGCCAAGATCCCCGTGACAGGGGGAATTTAGTACGTGAAAAACTGTTTTTT. The full variable domain, rest sourced from reference TRBV14 and TRBJ1-4, is EAGVTQFPSHSVIEKGQTVTLRCDPISGHDNLYWYRRVMGKEIKFLLHFVKESKQDESGMPNNRFLAERTGGTYSTLKVQPAELEDSGVYFCASSQDPRDRGNLVREKLFFGSGTQLSVL.